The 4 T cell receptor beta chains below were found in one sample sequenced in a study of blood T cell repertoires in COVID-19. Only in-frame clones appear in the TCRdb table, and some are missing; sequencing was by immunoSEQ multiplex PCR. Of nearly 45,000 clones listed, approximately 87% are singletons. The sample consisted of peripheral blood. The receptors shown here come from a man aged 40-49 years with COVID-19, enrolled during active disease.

The CDR3 sequence is CASSAGTGTANYGYTF. CDR3 sequence (DNA): TGTGCCAGCAGCGCGGGAACCGGGACAGCTAACTATGGCTACACCTTC. The rearrangement uses TRBV9 and TRBJ1-2; 7 bases line up with TRBD1. The CDR3 spans 16 residues. Looked up from germline, CDR1 is SGDLS and CDR2 is YYNGEE. V gave up 3 bases and J gave up 0 bases; unmatched junction bases: 8.

In DNA form, the CDR3 reads TGTGCCAGCAGTAATCCGACAGGGGCGATGGCTGGGGCCAACGTCCTGACTTTC. Translation gives CASSNPTGAMAGANVLTF. The chain uses TRBV2 and TRBJ2-6; 8 nucleotides match TRBD1. Germline trimming cut 5 bases from V and 2 bases from J; bases unmatched to any gene: 11. The germline V gene encodes CDR1 SNHLY and CDR2 FYNNEI. The CDR3 spans 18 residues.

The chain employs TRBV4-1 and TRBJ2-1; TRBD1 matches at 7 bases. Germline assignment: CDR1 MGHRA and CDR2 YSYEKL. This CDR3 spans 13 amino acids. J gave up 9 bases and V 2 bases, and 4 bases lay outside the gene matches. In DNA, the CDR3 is TGCGCCAGCAGCCAACCGACAGGGAGTGAGCAGTTCTTC. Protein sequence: CASSQPTGSEQFF.

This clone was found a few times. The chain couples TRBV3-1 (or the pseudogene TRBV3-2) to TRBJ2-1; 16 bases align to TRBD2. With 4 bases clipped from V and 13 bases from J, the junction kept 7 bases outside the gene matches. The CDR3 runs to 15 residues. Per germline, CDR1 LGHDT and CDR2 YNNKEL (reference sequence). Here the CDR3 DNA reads TGTGCCAGCAGCCCGGGACTAGCGGGAGGGCGAAGACAGTTCTTC. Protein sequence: CASSPGLAGGRRQFF.